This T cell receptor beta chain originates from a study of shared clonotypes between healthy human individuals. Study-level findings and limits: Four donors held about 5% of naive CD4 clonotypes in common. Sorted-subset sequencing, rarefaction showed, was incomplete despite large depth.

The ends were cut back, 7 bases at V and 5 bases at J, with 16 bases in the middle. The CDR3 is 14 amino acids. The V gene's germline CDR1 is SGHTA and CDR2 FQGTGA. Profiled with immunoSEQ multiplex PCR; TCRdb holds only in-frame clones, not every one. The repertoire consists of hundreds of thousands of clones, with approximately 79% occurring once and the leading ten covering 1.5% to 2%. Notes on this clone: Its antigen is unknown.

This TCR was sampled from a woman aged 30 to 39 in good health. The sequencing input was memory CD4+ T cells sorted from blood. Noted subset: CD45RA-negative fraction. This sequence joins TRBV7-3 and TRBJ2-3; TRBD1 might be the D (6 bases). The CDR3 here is CASTVSGVEDTQYF. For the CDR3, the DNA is TGTGCCAGCACCGTGTCAGGGGTGGAAGATACGCAGTATTTT. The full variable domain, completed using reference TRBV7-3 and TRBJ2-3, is GAGVSQTPSNKVTEKGKYVELRCDPISGHTALYWYRQSLGQGPEFLIYFQGTGAADDSGLPNDRFFAVRPEGSVSTLKIQRTERGDSAVYLCASTVSGVEDTQYFGPGTRLTVL.